These T cell receptor beta chains were read from a single sample in a study of blood T cell repertoires in COVID-19. Data came from immunoSEQ multiplex PCR; TCRdb stores just in-frame clones and leaves some out. The table shows more than 250,000 clones, with about 82% occurring only once. Sequenced sample: peripheral blood. These receptors came from a woman aged 45-60 years with acute or convalescent COVID-19. The CDR3 runs from the conserved cysteine through the conserved F or W. D genes are given only for firm matches. Only some rows state a clone size, as once, few, many or a class for expanded clones.

clone_size	v_call	j_call	d_call	cdr3_aa	cdr3_nt
NA	TRBV5-1	TRBJ1-2	TRBD1	CASSERTGNYGYTF	TGCGCCAGCAGCGAAAGGACAGGGAACTATGGCTACACCTTC
NA	TRBV4-1	TRBJ2-5	TRBD2	CASSQGVLAGSETQYF	TGCGCCAGCAGCCAAGGAGTACTAGCGGGTTCCGAGACCCAGTACTTC
once	TRBV6-5	TRBJ1-1	NA	CASTLQGGPEAFF	TGTGCCAGCACCCTACAGGGAGGGCCTGAAGCTTTCTTT
NA	TRBV4-1	TRBJ1-5	NA	CASRDFTGSNQPQHF	TGCGCCAGCAGAGACTTCACGGGGAGCAATCAGCCCCAGCATTTT
NA	TRBV13	TRBJ2-1	TRBD2	CASSPTSGMGSEQFF	TGTGCCAGCAGCCCCACTAGCGGGATGGGGTCGGAGCAGTTCTTC
NA	TRBV27	TRBJ2-1	NA	CASSIKGSTYNEQFF	TGTGCCAGCAGTATAAAGGGGTCAACCTACAATGAGCAGTTCTTC
NA	TRBV11-2	TRBJ2-2	TRBD2	CASSLALAGGQTGELFF	TGTGCCAGCAGCTTAGCCCTAGCGGGAGGGCAAACCGGGGAGCTGTTTTTT
NA	TRBV10-3	TRBJ2-1	TRBD2	CAISDNHGRTSGGNEQFF	TGTGCCATCAGTGACAACCACGGGAGGACTAGCGGGGGGAATGAGCAGTTCTTC
few	TRBV6-5	TRBJ2-3	TRBD2	CASSYVGGADTQYF	TGTGCCAGCAGTTACGTGGGAGGGGCAGATACGCAGTATTTT
NA	TRBV3-1/TRBV3-2	TRBJ2-7	NA	CASSLTRGGLYEQYF	TGTGCCAGCAGCTTGACTAGGGGGGGTCTATACGAGCAGTACTTC
NA	TRBV28	TRBJ2-7	NA	CASSLGLPVSEQYF	TGTGCCAGCAGTTTAGGACTCCCGGTATCCGAGCAGTACTTC
NA	TRBV30	TRBJ2-1	NA	CAWSVRGGYYNEQFF	TGTGCCTGGAGTGTAAGGGGGGGCTACTACAATGAGCAGTTCTTC
NA	TRBV29-1	TRBJ2-3	TRBD2	CSVELAGGPDTQYF	TGCAGCGTGGAACTAGCGGGAGGGCCAGATACGCAGTATTTT
NA	TRBV28	TRBJ2-1	TRBD1	CASSLSQGVQFF	TGTGCCAGCAGTTTATCGCAGGGGGTGCAGTTCTTC
few	TRBV7-2	TRBJ2-5	TRBD2	CASSLGGTNQETQYF	TGTGCCAGCAGCTTAGGCGGGACTAACCAAGAGACCCAGTACTTC
NA	TRBV12-3/TRBV12-4	TRBJ2-7	NA	CASSQGAAGCYF	TGTGCCAGCAGCCAAGGGGCGGCAGGGTGCTACTTC
NA	TRBV2	TRBJ2-7	NA	CASRKENPTEQYF	TGTGCCAGCAGGAAGGAGAATCCCACCGAGCAGTACTTC
NA	TRBV30	TRBJ1-2	TRBD1	CAWAGGTANYGYTF	TGTGCCTGGGCTGGGGGGACAGCTAACTATGGCTACACCTTC